Listed here are 12 T cell receptor beta chains from one sample, sequenced in a study of identical twins. Each CDR3 protein is one row after TCRdb ran MiXCR on the 5' RACE reads. The sample lists approximately 1.8 million distinct CDR3 sequences, about 32% occurring once. The sample consisted of cord blood. These receptors came from a newborn girl in good health.

The genes are TRBV9 and TRBJ1-5; D possibly corresponds to TRBD1 (5 bases). V shed 0 bases and J shed 9 bases, with 7 bases lying between them. This CDR3 has 12 amino acids. From germline, CDR1 is SGDLS and CDR2 YYNGEE. In DNA, the CDR3 is TGTGCCAGCAGCGTAGACGGGGGGCCCCAGCATTTT. Translation: CASSVDGGPQHF.

This chain connects TRBV10-3 to TRBJ2-1, with TRBD2 identical over 7 bases. The junction had 8 bases not matched to a gene; V was cut back by 7 bases and J by 5 bases. CDR3 length: 14 residues. Germline lookup yields CDR1 ENHRY and CDR2 SYGVKD. The CDR3 protein is CAIKGSLADNEQFF. The CDR3 nucleotides are TGTGCCATCAAGGGTAGCCTAGCGGACAATGAGCAGTTCTTC.

The rearrangement uses TRBV10-1 and TRBJ1-1; D is unclear. V lost 0 bases, J lost 2 bases, and 7 bases lay in between. The CDR3 extends over 14 amino acids. Looked up from germline, CDR1 is WNHNN and CDR2 is SYGVQD (reference sequence). CDR3 protein: CASSESSRNTEAFF. CDR3 coding DNA: TGCGCCAGCAGTGAGTCGAGCAGAAACACTGAAGCTTTCTTT.

This clonotype appeared a few times. The chain has TRBV5-1 and TRBJ2-3, with D possibly matching TRBD1 (6 bases). The length of the CDR3 is 17 residues. Germline values: CDR1 SGHRS, CDR2 YFSETQ. V was trimmed by 0 bases and J by 6 bases, leaving 20 bases between them. CDR3 region: CASSLGGGSDVSDTQYF. In nucleotides, the CDR3 is TGCGCCAGCAGCTTGGGTGGGGGCTCGGACGTTTCGGATACGCAGTATTTT.

The rearrangement joins TRBV29-1 to TRBJ2-2; unclear D gene. Trimming cost V 0 bases and J 4 bases, with 18 bases left between them. CDR3 length equals 17 residues. CDR1 is SQVTM, CDR2 ANQGSEA, per germline. The CDR3 protein is CSVEDLVAVWGTGELFF. The CDR3 bases are TGCAGCGTTGAAGATCTCGTGGCGGTTTGGGGCACCGGGGAGCTGTTTTTT.

The chain is built from TRBV6-6 and TRBJ1-5; 9 bases map to TRBD1. V gave up 6 bases and J gave up 6 bases; unmatched junction bases: 9. In germline, CDR1 is MNHNY, CDR2 SVGAGI (reference sequence). The length of the CDR3 is 15 residues. The CDR3 reads CASRLITGGRQPQHF. DNA of the CDR3: TGTGCCAGCAGACTCATAACAGGGGGCCGTCAGCCCCAGCATTTT.

This clonotype was picked up a small number of times. This chain uses TRBV15 with TRBJ1-4; the D is unclear. This CDR3 spans 13 amino acids. Deletions cut 1 base from V and 8 bases from J, with 8 bases between. Germline V lookup: CDR1 LNHNV, CDR2 YYDKDF (reference sequence). CDR3 sequence: CATSRVGAEKLFF. In DNA, the CDR3 is TGTGCCACCAGCAGAGTGGGAGCGGAAAAACTGTTTTTT. Together with reference TRBV15 and TRBJ1-4, the CDR3 gives the full variable domain: DAMVIQNPRYQVTQFGKPVTLSCSQTLNHNVMYWYQQKSSQAPKLLFHYYDKDFNNEADTPDNFQSRRPNTSFCFLDIRSPGLGDTAMYLCATSRVGAEKLFFGSGTQLSVL.

This clonotype has a handful of counts. The chain is built from TRBV12-3 or TRBV12-4 and TRBJ2-7; D tentatively reads TRBD1 or TRBD2 (5 bases each). This CDR3 contains 15 residues. Between the trimmed V and J ends, which lost 1 base and 7 bases, there was a span of 17 bases. CDR3 nucleotide sequence: TGTGCCAGCAGTTTAGAAGGGGCGGGCTACAATGAGCAGTACTTC. It translates to CASSLEGAGYNEQYF.

This clonotype was seen more than once but under ten times. The chain links TRBV24-1 to TRBJ2-3, with 9 bases that match TRBD1. The V segment lost 4 bases and the J segment 5 bases; nucleotides outside the gene matches: 0. The V gene's germline CDR1 is KGHDR and CDR2 SFDVKD. This CDR3 has 13 amino acids. CDR3 sequence: CATSETGGDTQYF. In DNA form, the CDR3 reads TGTGCCACCAGTGAGACAGGGGGAGATACGCAGTATTTT.

This rearrangement joins TRBV11-2 to TRBJ1-2; maybe TRBD1 (6 bases). V lost 1 base and J lost 1, with 13 bases in between. The germline gives CDR1 SGHAT, CDR2 FQNNGV. The CDR3 is made up of 16 amino acids. CDR3 DNA: TGTGCCAGCAGCTTAGTCGGACAGCCCCTTAACTATGGCTACACCTTC. Its translation is CASSLVGQPLNYGYTF.

This chain joins TRBV7-9 and TRBJ1-6; D is possibly TRBD1 (5 bases). V lost 5 bases to trimming and J lost 7 bases, with 9 bases between them. CDR3 length equals 13 residues. The V gene's germline CDR1 is SEHNR and CDR2 FQNEAQ (reference sequence). The CDR3 bases are TGTGCCAGCAGCCCAAAGGGGAATTCACCCCTCCACTTT. Residues: CASSPKGNSPLHF.

The chain uses TRBV27 and TRBJ2-7, with D perhaps matching TRBD1 (6 bases). V was shortened by 2 bases and J by 2 bases, with 13 bases between the two germline ends. The CDR3 contains 15 residues. Per the germline V gene, CDR1 is MNHEY and CDR2 is SMNVEV (reference sequence). This chain's CDR3 is CASSLRQGSTYEQYF. In nucleotides, the CDR3 is TGTGCCAGCAGTTTACGCCAGGGGTCCACCTACGAGCAGTACTTC.